These 11 T cell receptor beta chains came from one sample sequenced in a study of OX40 agonist ivuxolimab in advanced cancers. Measured with immunoSEQ multiplex PCR; TCRdb has only the in-frame clones, and not every one. The data show 35,000 to 50,000 clones, with approximately 86% seen just once and about 15% held by the top ten. The starting material was CD4+ or CD8+ T cells sorted from blood, obtained in a trial of the OX40 agonist ivuxolimab. These TCRs come from an adult with an advanced solid tumor such as melanoma, head and neck, liver or kidney cancer.

The genes are TRBV19 and TRBJ1-2; D may be TRBD1 (6 bases). Germline loops: CDR1 LNHDA, CDR2 SQIVND (reference sequence). The CDR3 is 13 residues long. With 8 bases removed from V and 1 base from J, the gap between germline ends came to 11 bases. This CDR3 is CASSTGDNYGYTF. CDR3 bases: TGTGCCAGTTCGACAGGAGATAACTATGGCTACACCTTC.

The chain is built from TRBV7-6 and TRBJ2-7; D is possibly TRBD1 (6 bases). The CDR3 loop spans 15 amino acids. Trimming cost V 2 bases and J 7 bases, with 18 bases left between them. Germline V CDR1 and CDR2: SGHVS, FNYEAQ. The CDR3 nucleotides read TGTGCCAGCAGCTTAATGCCAGGGGTCACGGGAGAGCAGTACTTC. Protein sequence: CASSLMPGVTGEQYF.

This clone is termed medium-sized. This chain links TRBV29-1 with TRBJ2-3; D assignment may be TRBD1 or TRBD2 (5 bases each). The CDR3 length is 15 residues. Germline CDR1 SQVTM, CDR2 ANQGSEA. Trimming stripped 1 base from V and 2 bases from J, with 13 bases between. The CDR3 DNA reads TGCAGCGTTGAAGGGGGGTCGCTCACCACAGATACGCAGTATTTT. Residues: CSVEGGSLTTDTQYF.

This clone was counted a few times. The V and J genes are TRBV9 and TRBJ1-2, with 7 bases identical to TRBD1. The CDR3 spans 16 residues. Trimming took 0 bases from V and 5 from J; bases not matched to a gene: 10. Germline CDR1 reads SGDLS; CDR2 reads YYNGEE. CDR3 sequence (DNA): TGTGCCAGCAGCGTAGGAGGGGGGCAGGGGGATTATGGCTACACCTTC. Translation gives CASSVGGGQGDYGYTF.

This chain uses TRBV27 with TRBJ2-2; no firm D call. V was clipped by 2 bases and J by 3 bases, with 10 bases between them. CDR3 length equals 15 residues. Germline CDR1 reads MNHEY; CDR2 reads SMNVEV (reference sequence). CDR3 bases: TGTGCCAGCAGTTTAGGTAACAGTTACACCGGGGAGCTGTTTTTT. Translation gives CASSLGNSYTGELFF.

A few counts support this clone. The chain recombines TRBV4-1 with TRBJ1-1, with no clear D. V lost 3 bases to trimming and J lost 2 bases, with 7 bases between them. The CDR3 loop spans 13 amino acids. CDR1 is MGHRA, CDR2 YSYEKL, per germline. In DNA form, the CDR3 reads TGCGCCAGCAGCCAGACTGGAAACACTGAAGCTTTCTTT. As protein: CASSQTGNTEAFF.

This clone was observed a single time. The junction does not match germline at one end; this may be a read error. The chain links TRBV5-4 to TRBJ1-1; possible D gene TRBD1, 5 bases. The germline gives CDR1 SGHNT, CDR2 YYREEE (reference sequence). This CDR3 contains 11 residues. The CDR3 reads CASISRDGEMF. In DNA, the CDR3 is TGTGCCAGCATTAGCCGGGACGGAGAAATGTTT.

The gene calls are TRBV5-1 and TRBJ2-5, with D possibly being TRBD2 (6 bases). V lost 0 bases to trimming and J lost 5 bases, with 14 bases between them. Germline CDR1 reads SGHRS; CDR2 reads YFSETQ. The CDR3 runs 15 residues. CDR3 loop: CASSLETIGGETQYF. The CDR3 coding sequence is TGCGCCAGCAGCTTGGAAACGATCGGGGGTGAGACCCAGTACTTC. Supplemented by reference TRBV5-1 and TRBJ2-5, the full variable domain reads KAGVTQTPRYLIKTRGQQVTLSCSPISGHRSVSWYQQTPGQGLQFLFEYFSETQRNKGNFPGRFSGRQFSNSRSEMNVSTLELGDSALYLCASSLETIGGETQYFGPGTRLLVL.

This clone is medium-sized. The genes are TRBV5-1 and TRBJ2-7, with 10 bases matching TRBD2. The CDR3 sequence is 17 residues long. V lost 0 bases to trimming and J lost 2 bases; unmatched junction nucleotides: 8. From germline, CDR1 is SGHRS and CDR2 YFSETQ. The CDR3 sequence is CASSLGPSGSTAYEQYF. For the CDR3, the DNA is TGCGCCAGCAGCTTGGGCCCTAGCGGGAGTACCGCCTACGAGCAGTACTTC.

The V call is TRBV9, the J call TRBJ1-4; D is perhaps TRBD1 (6 bases). V lost 0 bases, J lost 7 bases, and 10 bases lay in between. The CDR3 runs 14 residues. The germline V gene has CDR1 SGDLS and CDR2 YYNGEE. DNA for the CDR3: TGTGCCAGCAGCGTAGCTGCAGGGGCTGAAAAACTGTTTTTT. Residues: CASSVAAGAEKLFF.

The chain uses TRBV6-4 and TRBJ2-2; unclear D gene. This CDR3 has 16 residues. In germline, CDR1 is MRHNA, CDR2 SNTAGT. The V end was cut by 1 base, the J end by 0 bases, with 9 bases between. DNA for the CDR3: TGTGCCAGCAGTGACTTTGGCCAACCGAACACCGGGGAGCTGTTTTTT. Its translation: CASSDFGQPNTGELFF.